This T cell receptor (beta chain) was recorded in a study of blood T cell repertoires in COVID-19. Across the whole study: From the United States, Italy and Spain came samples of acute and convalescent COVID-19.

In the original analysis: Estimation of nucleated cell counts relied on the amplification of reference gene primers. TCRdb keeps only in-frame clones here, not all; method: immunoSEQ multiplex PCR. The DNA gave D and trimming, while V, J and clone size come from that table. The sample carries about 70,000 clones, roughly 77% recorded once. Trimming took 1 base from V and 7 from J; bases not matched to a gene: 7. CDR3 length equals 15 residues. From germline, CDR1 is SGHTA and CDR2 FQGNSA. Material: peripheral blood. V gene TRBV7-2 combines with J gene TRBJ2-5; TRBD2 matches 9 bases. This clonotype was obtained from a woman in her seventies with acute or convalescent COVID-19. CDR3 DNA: TGTGCCAGCAGCTTAGGAGCGGGGGGAGTCGGGACCCAGTACTTC. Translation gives CASSLGAGGVGTQYF.